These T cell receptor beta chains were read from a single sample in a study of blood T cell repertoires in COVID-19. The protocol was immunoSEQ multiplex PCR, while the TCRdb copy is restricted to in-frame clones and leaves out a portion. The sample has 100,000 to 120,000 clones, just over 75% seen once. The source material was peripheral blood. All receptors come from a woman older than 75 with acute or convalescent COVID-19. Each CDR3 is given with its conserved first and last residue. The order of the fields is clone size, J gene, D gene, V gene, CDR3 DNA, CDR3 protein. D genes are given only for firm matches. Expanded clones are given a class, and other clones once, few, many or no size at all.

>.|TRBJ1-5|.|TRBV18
TGTGCCAGCTCACCACCGGGGCCAGCCGGGCCCCAGCATTTT
CASSPPGPAGPQHF
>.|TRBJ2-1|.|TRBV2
TGTGCCAGCTGGGCCCCGCAGAGGGAATCCTACAATGAGCAGTTCTTC
CASWAPQRESYNEQFF
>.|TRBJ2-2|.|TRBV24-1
TGTGCCGCCGGGGACGGGGAGCTGTTTTTT
CAAGDGELFF
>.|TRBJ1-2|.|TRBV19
TGTGCCAGTAGTGCCGGATCAGGGGTGAGCTCCTATGGCTACACCTTC
CASSAGSGVSSYGYTF
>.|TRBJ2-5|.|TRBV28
TGTGCCAGCAGTTTTGGAGGGGTGAAGACCCAGTACTTC
CASSFGGVKTQYF
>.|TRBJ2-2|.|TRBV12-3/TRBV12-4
TGTGCCAGCACCCCAAGGGGGGGCGGGGAGCTGTTTTTT
CASTPRGGGELFF
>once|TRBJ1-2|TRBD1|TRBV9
TGTGCCAGCAGCGGAACAGGGGGCCATGGCTACACCTTC
CASSGTGGHGYTF
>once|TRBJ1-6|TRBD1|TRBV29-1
TGCAGCGCTATCACAGGGGCCAATTCACCCCTCCACTTT
CSAITGANSPLHF
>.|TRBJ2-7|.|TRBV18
TGTGCCAGCTCACCTGGCCGTACCTACGAGCAGTACTTC
CASSPGRTYEQYF
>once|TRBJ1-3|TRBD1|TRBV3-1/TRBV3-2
TGTGCCAGCAGCCAAGGGACAGGGGGCGACGGAAACACCATATATTTT
CASSQGTGGDGNTIYF
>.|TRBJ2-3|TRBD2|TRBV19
TGTGCCAGTAGTTCAAAGGGAACCGGGACTAGCGGGAGTACAGATACGCAGTATTTT
CASSSKGTGTSGSTDTQYF
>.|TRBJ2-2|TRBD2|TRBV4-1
TGCGCCAGCATGGGGACTAGCGGGAGTCAAACCGGGGAGCTGTTTTTT
CASMGTSGSQTGELFF
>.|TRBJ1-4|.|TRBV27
TGTGCCAGCAGGGGAGGTGCAACTAATGAAAAACTGTTTTTT
CASRGGATNEKLFF
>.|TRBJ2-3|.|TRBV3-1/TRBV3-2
TGTGCCAGCAGCCCCACTCCCGGCGAGGCTACAGATACGCAGTATTTT
CASSPTPGEATDTQYF
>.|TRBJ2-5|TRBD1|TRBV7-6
TGTGCCAGCAGCTTAGCCGGGACAGGGGGGCAGGAGACCCAGTACTTC
CASSLAGTGGQETQYF
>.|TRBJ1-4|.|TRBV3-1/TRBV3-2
TGTGCCAGCAGCCAAGATTTAGTGAATGAAAAACTGTTTTTT
CASSQDLVNEKLFF
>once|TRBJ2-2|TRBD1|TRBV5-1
TGCGCCAGCAGCCAATCGACAGGGTTTAACACCGGGGAGCTGTTTTTT
CASSQSTGFNTGELFF
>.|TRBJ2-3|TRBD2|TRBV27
TGTGCCAGCAGTCCCGACGGGGGGGCAACAGATACGCAGTATTTT
CASSPDGGATDTQYF
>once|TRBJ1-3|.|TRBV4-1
TGCGCCAGCAGCCAAGGGGGGCGGGTGAACACCATATATTTT
CASSQGGRVNTIYF
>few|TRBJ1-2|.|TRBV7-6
TGTGCCAGCAGCCCCCCTAGCGGGGGGGATTCAGGCTACACCTTC
CASSPPSGGDSGYTF
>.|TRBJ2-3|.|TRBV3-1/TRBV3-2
TGTGCCAGCAGATTAACTCCCAGCACAGATACGCAGTATTTT
CASRLTPSTDTQYF